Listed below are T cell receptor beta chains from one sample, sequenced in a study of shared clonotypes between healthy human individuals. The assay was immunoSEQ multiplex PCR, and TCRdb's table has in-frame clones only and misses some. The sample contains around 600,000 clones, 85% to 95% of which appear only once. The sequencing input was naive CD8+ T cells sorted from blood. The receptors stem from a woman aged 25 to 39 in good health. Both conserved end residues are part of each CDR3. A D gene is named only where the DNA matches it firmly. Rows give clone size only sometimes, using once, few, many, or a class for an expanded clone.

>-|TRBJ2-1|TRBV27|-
TGTGCCAGCAGTTTATACTTTCTGACTAGCTACAATGAGCAGTTCTTC
CASSLYFLTSYNEQFF
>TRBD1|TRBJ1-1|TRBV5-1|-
TGCGCCAGTTCCGGGACAGGGTATGGGAACACTGAAGCTTTCTTT
CASSGTGYGNTEAFF
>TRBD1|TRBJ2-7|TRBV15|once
TGTGCCACCAGCCGACCCGGGACAGGGACCGAGCAGTACTTC
CATSRPGTGTEQYF
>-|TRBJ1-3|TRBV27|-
TGTGCCAGCAGCGAGGGAAACACCATATATTTT
CASSEGNTIYF
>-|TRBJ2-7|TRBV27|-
TGTGCCAGCCGGGTAGGGTACGAGCAGTACTTC
CASRVGYEQYF
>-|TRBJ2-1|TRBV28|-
TGTGCCAGCAGTTTATTGGGCTTTCAAAGCTCCTACAATGAGCAGTTCTTC
CASSLLGFQSSYNEQFF
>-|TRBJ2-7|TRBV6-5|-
TGTGCCAGCAGGGGGGGGACAGGCCCATACGAGCAGTACTTC
CASRGGTGPYEQYF
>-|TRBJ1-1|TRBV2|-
TGTGCCAGCAACCCGGGAAACACTGAAGCTTTCTTT
CASNPGNTEAFF
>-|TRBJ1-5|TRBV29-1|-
TGCAGCGTTGAAACGGGGTTGGATCAGCCCCAGCATTTT
CSVETGLDQPQHF
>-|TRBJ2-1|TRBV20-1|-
TGCAGTGCTAGATTCGATGAGCAGTTCTTC
CSARFDEQFF
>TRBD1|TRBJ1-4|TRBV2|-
TGTGCCAGCACCGCTGTACCCAGGGGGGGGAATGAAAAACTGTTTTTT
CASTAVPRGGNEKLFF
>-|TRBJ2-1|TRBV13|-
TGTGCCAGCAGCACCATATACAGGGGAGGTGAGCAGTTCTTC
CASSTIYRGGEQFF
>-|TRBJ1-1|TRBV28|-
TGTGCCAGCAGTTTATCCGGCGGGGGGAACACTGAAGCTTTCTTT
CASSLSGGGNTEAFF
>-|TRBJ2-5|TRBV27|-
TGTGCCAGCAGCCCCCCTGTTGCCCAAGAGACCCAGTACTTC
CASSPPVAQETQYF
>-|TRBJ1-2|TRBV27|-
TGTGCCAGCAGTCCACACCCAAGGTGGGCCTATGGCTACACCTTC
CASSPHPRWAYGYTF
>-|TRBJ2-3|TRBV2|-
TGTGCCAGCCCCGGCACAGATACGCAGTATTTT
CASPGTDTQYF
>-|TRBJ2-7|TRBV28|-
TGTGCCACCCTCTCGTCTAAGGAAGCTTCCTACGAGCAGTACTTC
CATLSSKEASYEQYF
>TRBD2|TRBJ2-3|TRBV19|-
TGTGCCAGTAGCGGTAGCGGGAGCACAGATACGCAGTATTTT
CASSGSGSTDTQYF
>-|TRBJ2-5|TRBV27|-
TGTGCCAGCAGTTTAAAGTTTGGCGAGTACCAAGAGACCCAGTACTTC
CASSLKFGEYQETQYF
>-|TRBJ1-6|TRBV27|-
TGTGCCAGCAGCTTGGGACCGACCTATAATTCACCCCTCCACTTT
CASSLGPTYNSPLHF
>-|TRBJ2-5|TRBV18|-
TGTGCCAGCTCAGAACTACGGGAGACCCAGTACTTC
CASSELRETQYF
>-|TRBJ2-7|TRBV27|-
TGTGCCAGCAGTTTCGGGCGGCTTGGCGAGCAGTACTTC
CASSFGRLGEQYF
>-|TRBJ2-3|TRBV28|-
TGTGCCAGCAGTTTATCAGCTTCCACCACAGATACGCAGTATTTT
CASSLSASTTDTQYF
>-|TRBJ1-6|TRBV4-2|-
TGTGCCAGCAGCAAGAGTGGTGAGCGCAATTCACCCCTCCACTTT
CASSKSGERNSPLHF
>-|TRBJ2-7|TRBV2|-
TGTGCCAGCATGAAGGCGTACGAGCAGTACTTC
CASMKAYEQYF
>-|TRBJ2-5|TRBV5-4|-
TGTGCCAGCAGCTTGGGTGAGGAAGAGACCCAGTACTTC
CASSLGEEETQYF
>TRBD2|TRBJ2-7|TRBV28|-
TGTGCCAGCAGTTCTTCCGGGACTAGGACCTACGAGCAGTACTTC
CASSSSGTRTYEQYF
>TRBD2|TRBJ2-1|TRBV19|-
TGTGCCAGTAGTATTTGGAGCGGGGGCTACAATGAGCAGTTCTTC
CASSIWSGGYNEQFF
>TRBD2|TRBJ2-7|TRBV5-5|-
TGTGCCAGCAGCTTGACTAGCGGGAGCCCCGAGCAGTACTTC
CASSLTSGSPEQYF
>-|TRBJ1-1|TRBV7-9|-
TGTGCCAGCAGCTTTGGGGGCAGGCTGAACACTGAAGCTTTCTTT
CASSFGGRLNTEAFF
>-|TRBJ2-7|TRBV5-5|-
TGTGCCAGCAGCAATCGAGATTTTCTCTACGAGCAGTACTTC
CASSNRDFLYEQYF
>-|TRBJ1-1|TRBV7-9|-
TGTGCCAGCAGCGCTGGGGGGGCTAACACTGAAGCTTTCTTT
CASSAGGANTEAFF
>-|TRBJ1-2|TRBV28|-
TGTGCCAGCAGCTCTGAGCGCAGCCATGTCTACACCTTC
CASSSERSHVYTF
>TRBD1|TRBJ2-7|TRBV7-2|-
TGTGCCAGCAGCTGGGACAGGGGCCCCTACGAGCAGTACTTC
CASSWDRGPYEQYF
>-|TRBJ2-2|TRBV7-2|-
TGTGCCAGGGGGATAGCCACCGGGGAGCTGTTTTTT
CARGIATGELFF
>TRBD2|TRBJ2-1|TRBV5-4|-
TGTGCCAGCAGCTTTGTAGCGGGAGACGGCGAGCAGTTCTTC
CASSFVAGDGEQFF
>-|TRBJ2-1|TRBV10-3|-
TGTGCCATCAGTGAGTCCGGGGTGCACAATGAGCAGTTCTTC
CAISESGVHNEQFF
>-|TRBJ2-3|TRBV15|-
TGTGCCACCAGCAGAGGCCCCCGGGACGTATGGGCTAGCACAGATACGCAGTATTTT
CATSRGPRDVWASTDTQYF
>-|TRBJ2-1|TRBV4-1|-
TGCGCCAGCAGCCAAGTGTTCTTGCGGGGTACAACGCGCTACAATGAGCAGTTCTTC
CASSQVFLRGTTRYNEQFF
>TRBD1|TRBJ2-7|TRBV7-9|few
TGTGCCAGCATCCGTGTGGGTCAGGGGGTTGACGAGCAGTACTTC
CASIRVGQGVDEQYF